This TCR beta chain was identified in a study of blood T cells in healthy people across ages. Study-wide results and limits: Researchers said unsorted PBMCs prevented a conclusive naive versus antigen-experienced comparison. Changes seen in expanded clonotypes were possibly confounded by donor CMV status left unknown. One million T cells yielded diversity estimates that were considered underestimates.

Next came a second PCR, run for about 7 to 12 cycles, which used a sample-barcoded 5' primer along with a J-beta primer mix. MiXCR, run by TCRdb on the 5' RACE reads, gives a single entry per CDR3 protein. This table holds roughly 900,000 distinct CDR3 sequences, around 49% found once. In the case of this clonotype: Its antigen is unidentified. A much larger clone sits a single nucleotide away, making a read error possible.

The CDR3 sequence is 14 residues long. CDR1 SEHNR and CDR2 FQNEAQ come from the germline V gene (reference sequence). The specimen sequenced was blood. This TCR was recovered from a man aged 25 to 40 in good health. This chain joins TRBV7-9 and TRBJ1-1; D remains ambiguous. DNA for the CDR3: TGTGCCGGCAGCTTAGATGCGGGATTGACTGAAGCTTTCTTT. Translation gives CAGSLDAGLTEAFF.